Listed below are T cell receptor beta chains from one sample, sequenced in a study of cytomegalovirus exposure and HLA in healthy donors. Sequencing was performed with immunoSEQ multiplex PCR; in TCRdb, only in-frame clones are kept and a portion is missing. The sample includes approximately 100,000 clones, roughly 83% seen only once; the top ten take more than 3.5%. The source material was PBMCs. The receptors were gathered from a female donor in good health and CMV-seropositive. CDR3s include the opening cysteine and the closing phenylalanine or tryptophan. A D gene is named only where the DNA matches it firmly. Clone size is given for some rows only: seen once, a few or many times, or a class if the clone is expanded.

j_call v_call d_call clone_size cdr3_nt cdr3_aa
TRBJ1-5 TRBV7-2 NA NA TGTGCCAGCAGCTTAAGGCGGGGGGGCCAGCCCCAGCATTTT CASSLRRGGQPQHF
TRBJ1-4 TRBV15 NA NA TGTGCCACCAGCAGAGATCCCGGTGCCGGGGAAAAACTGTTTTTT CATSRDPGAGEKLFF
TRBJ2-3 TRBV5-1 NA NA TGCGCCAGCAGCCTATCTGAAAGCACAGATACGCAGTATTTT CASSLSESTDTQYF
TRBJ2-3 TRBV5-1 TRBD1 NA TGCGCCAGCAGCCCCGACAGGGCGACTAGCACAGATACGCAGTATTTT CASSPDRATSTDTQYF
TRBJ2-3 TRBV7-2 NA NA TGTGCCAGCAGCCCGGAGGGGCGGGGCACAGATACGCAGTATTTT CASSPEGRGTDTQYF
TRBJ2-3 TRBV6-6 TRBD1 NA TGTGCCAGCAAACCCCCAGGGGGAGATACGCAGTATTTT CASKPPGGDTQYF
TRBJ2-7 TRBV15 TRBD2 NA TGTGCCACCAGCAGAGGGGAGGGTGCCTCCTACGAGCAGTACTTC CATSRGEGASYEQYF
TRBJ1-1 TRBV11-2 TRBD1 NA TGTGCCAGCAGCTTAGAGATCAGGGGGTGGTGCACTGAAGCTTTCTTT CASSLEIRGWCTEAFF
TRBJ2-5 TRBV6-6 TRBD1 NA TGTGCCAGCAGTGCAGGGGGAGAGACCCAGTACTTC CASSAGGETQYF
TRBJ1-1 TRBV6-4 NA NA TGTGCCAGCAGTGACTCGACGGGGGGGAACACTGAAGCTTTCTTT CASSDSTGGNTEAFF
TRBJ2-2 TRBV7-9 TRBD1 NA TGTGCCAGCAGCTTAGGGCAGGGGGATGCCGGGGAGCTGTTTTTT CASSLGQGDAGELFF
TRBJ1-2 TRBV6-6 NA NA TGTGCCAGCAGTACCGACAGAGGTGTTTACTATGGCTACACCTTC CASSTDRGVYYGYTF
TRBJ1-1 TRBV6-5 NA few TGTGCCAGCAGTTACACAAAAACAGGGTCGAAACCTGAAGCTTTCTTT CASSYTKTGSKPEAFF
TRBJ2-3 TRBV7-8 TRBD2 NA TGTGCCAGCAGCCCTCGCAACTCGGGGGGGGTTAGCACAGATACGCAGTATTTT CASSPRNSGGVSTDTQYF
TRBJ1-4 TRBV29-1 TRBD1 NA TGCAGCGCTATCCACAAGGACAGGCCTAATGAAAAACTGTTTTTT CSAIHKDRPNEKLFF
TRBJ2-5 TRBV6-1 TRBD2 NA TGTGCCAGCAGTGAAACTAACATACCGGGACTAAAAGAGACCCAGTACTTC CASSETNIPGLKETQYF
TRBJ2-5 TRBV5-1 TRBD1 NA TGCGCCAGCAGACCTCGGACAGGGCGAGAGACCCAGTACTTC CASRPRTGRETQYF
TRBJ2-1 TRBV2 NA few TGTGCCAGACGGACTGGAGGCTCCTACAATGAGCAGTTCTTC CARRTGGSYNEQFF
TRBJ2-7 TRBV7-9 TRBD1 NA TGTGCCAGCAGCGCGTACAGGGGCGGCTACGAGCAGTACTTC CASSAYRGGYEQYF
TRBJ2-7 TRBV29-1 TRBD1 NA TGCAGCGTTCTAGGACAGGGGGTAGGCTACGAGCAGTACTTC CSVLGQGVGYEQYF
TRBJ2-1 TRBV7-9 TRBD2 NA TGTGCCACCGACCGGGGACTAGTAAGCTATGAGCAGTTCTTC CATDRGLVSYEQFF
TRBJ1-2 TRBV30 NA few TGTGCCTGGAGGCCCCCCGGACAGCTCTATGGCTACACCTTC CAWRPPGQLYGYTF
TRBJ1-2 TRBV6-1 NA NA TGTGCCAGCAGTTTAGCTAACTATGGCTACACCTTC CASSLANYGYTF
TRBJ1-1 TRBV5-1 NA few TGCGCCAGCAGCTTTGGAGGGAACACTGAAGCTTTCTTT CASSFGGNTEAFF
TRBJ2-2 TRBV7-9 NA NA TGTGCCAGACAGGAAGCCGGGGAGCTGTTTTTT CARQEAGELFF
TRBJ2-1 TRBV6-5 TRBD2 NA TGTGCCAGCAGTTACTCTAATAGCGGGAGGGAGGGGGAGCAGTTCTTC CASSYSNSGREGEQFF
TRBJ2-5 TRBV30 NA NA TGTGCCTGGAGTCGACAGACGCTCCCTTCCGAGACCCAGTACTTC CAWSRQTLPSETQYF
TRBJ2-5 TRBV5-1 TRBD2 NA TGCGCCAGCAGCAAAGGGACTAGCGGGAGGGCAGAGACCCAGTACTTC CASSKGTSGRAETQYF
TRBJ2-1 TRBV12-5 NA NA TGTGCTAGTGGTTTGGACGGTTACAATGAGCAGTTCTTC CASGLDGYNEQFF
TRBJ1-4 TRBV19 TRBD1 NA TGTGCCAGTAGAAAGACAGGGCCTGTTGAAAAACTGTTTTTT CASRKTGPVEKLFF
TRBJ2-3 TRBV5-8 TRBD1 NA TGTGCCAGCAGCGTCAGACAGGGGGCAATAGATACGCAGTATTTT CASSVRQGAIDTQYF
TRBJ2-5 TRBV7-2 TRBD2 NA TGTGCCAGCAGCTTAGCGGGACTAGCGAGGGGGGAGACCCAGTACTTC CASSLAGLARGETQYF
TRBJ2-2 TRBV5-4 TRBD2 NA TGTGCCAGCAGCACCTCACCTCTAGCGGGAGGGAACACCGGGGAGCTGTTTTTT CASSTSPLAGGNTGELFF
TRBJ1-1 TRBV7-9 NA NA TGTGCCAGCAGCCCGACTTTTGGGTTGAACACTGAAGCTTTCTTT CASSPTFGLNTEAFF
TRBJ2-3 TRBV30 NA NA TGTGCCTGGGGAACGGGAGTCATAGATACGCAGTATTTT CAWGTGVIDTQYF